These T cell receptor beta chains were read from a single sample in a study of cytomegalovirus exposure and HLA in healthy donors. Using immunoSEQ multiplex PCR, the repertoire was profiled, and TCRdb retains in-frame clones only, with some absent. The repertoire holds 85,000 to 90,000 clones, with about 75% as singletons. The sample comprised PBMCs. Receptor source: a man younger than 40 in good health and CMV-seropositive. Both conserved end residues are part of each CDR3. Fields, in order: clone size, J gene, V gene, D gene, CDR3 DNA, CDR3 protein. D genes are given only for firm matches. Clone size is not always given. Where it is, it says once, few, many or a class for expanded clones.

abundance: NA; j_gene: TRBJ1-2; v_gene: TRBV5-1; d_gene: TRBD1; CDR3nt: TGCGCCAGCAGCTTTGGACAGGGGGCAGCCCGCGGCTATGGCTACACCTTC; CDR3aa: CASSFGQGAARGYGYTF
abundance: NA; j_gene: TRBJ2-2; v_gene: TRBV12-5; d_gene: TRBD2; CDR3nt: TGTGCTAGTGGTTTACAGGGACTAGCGGGGGGGCATAACACCGGGGAGCTGTTTTTT; CDR3aa: CASGLQGLAGGHNTGELFF
abundance: few; j_gene: TRBJ2-2; v_gene: TRBV28; d_gene: TRBD1; CDR3nt: TGTGCCAGCAGTTCGGACCCAGGGGGCGCCGGGGAGCTGTTTTTT; CDR3aa: CASSSDPGGAGELFF
abundance: NA; j_gene: TRBJ2-1; v_gene: TRBV9; d_gene: TRBD1; CDR3nt: TGTGCCAGCAGCGTAGTAGGGACAGGGATAAATGAGCAGTTCTTC; CDR3aa: CASSVVGTGINEQFF
abundance: NA; j_gene: TRBJ1-1; v_gene: TRBV4-2; d_gene: NA; CDR3nt: TGTGCCAGCAGCCAAAACAGGGTAGACACTGAAGCTTTCTTT; CDR3aa: CASSQNRVDTEAFF
abundance: NA; j_gene: TRBJ1-5; v_gene: TRBV19; d_gene: NA; CDR3nt: TGTGCCACGGAAAAAGCAGGGTTGAGCAATCAGCCCCAGCATTTT; CDR3aa: CATEKAGLSNQPQHF
abundance: NA; j_gene: TRBJ2-3; v_gene: TRBV6-5; d_gene: NA; CDR3nt: TGTGCCAGCAGTGAATTTCAGGGAACAGATACGCAGTATTTT; CDR3aa: CASSEFQGTDTQYF
abundance: NA; j_gene: TRBJ2-5; v_gene: TRBV2; d_gene: NA; CDR3nt: TGTGCCAGCAGTGCGGAGGAAGAGACCCAGTACTTC; CDR3aa: CASSAEEETQYF
abundance: few; j_gene: TRBJ2-2; v_gene: TRBV4-3; d_gene: TRBD1; CDR3nt: TGCGCCAGCATGGACAGGGGGACCGGGGAGCTGTTTTTT; CDR3aa: CASMDRGTGELFF
abundance: NA; j_gene: TRBJ2-1; v_gene: TRBV6-1; d_gene: NA; CDR3nt: TGTGCCAGCAGTGCCTCACAGGGGGGGCTTCGGAATGGTGAGCAGTTCTTC; CDR3aa: CASSASQGGLRNGEQFF
abundance: once; j_gene: TRBJ1-1; v_gene: TRBV5-1; d_gene: TRBD1; CDR3nt: TGCGCCAGCAGTCCCCTCGGGACAGCGAACACTGAAGCTTTCTTT; CDR3aa: CASSPLGTANTEAFF
abundance: NA; j_gene: TRBJ1-3; v_gene: TRBV9; d_gene: NA; CDR3nt: TGTGCCAGCAGCGTAAACCTAATGCTCGGAGACTCTGGAAACACCATATATTTT; CDR3aa: CASSVNLMLGDSGNTIYF
abundance: once; j_gene: TRBJ2-5; v_gene: TRBV2; d_gene: TRBD2; CDR3nt: TGTGCCAGCAGTACCGCCGGGACTAGCGTAGGGACCCAGTACTTC; CDR3aa: CASSTAGTSVGTQYF
abundance: NA; j_gene: TRBJ2-3; v_gene: TRBV2; d_gene: TRBD2; CDR3nt: TGTGCCAGCAGTCTTAGCGGGGGGGCCGAGGAGAGCACAGATACGCAGTATTTT; CDR3aa: CASSLSGGAEESTDTQYF
abundance: NA; j_gene: TRBJ2-1; v_gene: TRBV5-4; d_gene: TRBD1; CDR3nt: TGTGCCAGCAGCGCGGGACAGGGATACAATGAGCAGTTCTTC; CDR3aa: CASSAGQGYNEQFF
abundance: NA; j_gene: TRBJ2-7; v_gene: TRBV19; d_gene: TRBD1; CDR3nt: TGTGCCAGTAGTATAGGGACAGGGGCCTCCTACGAGCAGTACTTC; CDR3aa: CASSIGTGASYEQYF
abundance: few; j_gene: TRBJ2-7; v_gene: TRBV30; d_gene: NA; CDR3nt: TGTGCCTGGAGCCTTAGCATCTACGAGCAGTACTTC; CDR3aa: CAWSLSIYEQYF
abundance: NA; j_gene: TRBJ1-4; v_gene: TRBV15; d_gene: NA; CDR3nt: TGTGCCACCAGCAGAGATCGCGGGGCTGCAACTAATGAAAAACTGTTTTTT; CDR3aa: CATSRDRGAATNEKLFF
abundance: NA; j_gene: TRBJ2-1; v_gene: TRBV9; d_gene: TRBD2; CDR3nt: TGTGCCAGCAGCCCCGGGACTAGCGGGGGCCTCTCCTACAATGAGCAGTTCTTC; CDR3aa: CASSPGTSGGLSYNEQFF
abundance: few; j_gene: TRBJ1-5; v_gene: TRBV19; d_gene: TRBD1; CDR3nt: TGTGCCAGTAGTATACCCCGGACAGGGGGCAATCAGCCCCAGCATTTT; CDR3aa: CASSIPRTGGNQPQHF
abundance: NA; j_gene: TRBJ2-3; v_gene: TRBV5-1; d_gene: NA; CDR3nt: TGCGCCAGCAGCACGGGGGACTTACCTGATACGCAGTATTTT; CDR3aa: CASSTGDLPDTQYF
abundance: NA; j_gene: TRBJ1-2; v_gene: TRBV18; d_gene: NA; CDR3nt: TGTGCCAGCTCACCAGGGGAGGACGGCTACACCTTC; CDR3aa: CASSPGEDGYTF
abundance: NA; j_gene: TRBJ2-1; v_gene: TRBV18; d_gene: TRBD2; CDR3nt: TGTGCCAGCTCACCGGGAAAGCGGGGGGGCCTCGACAATGAGCAGTTCTTC; CDR3aa: CASSPGKRGGLDNEQFF
abundance: many; j_gene: TRBJ2-7; v_gene: TRBV6-1; d_gene: NA; CDR3nt: TGTGCCAGCAGTGAACGAGCGGATAGCTCCTACGAGCAGTACTTC; CDR3aa: CASSERADSSYEQYF
abundance: NA; j_gene: TRBJ1-6; v_gene: TRBV27; d_gene: NA; CDR3nt: TGTGCCAGCAGTTTAACGGGGGGGAGCGTAATTTCACCCCTCCACTTT; CDR3aa: CASSLTGGSVISPLHF
abundance: few; j_gene: TRBJ1-2; v_gene: TRBV7-9; d_gene: TRBD1; CDR3nt: TGTGCCAGCAGAACCGGGACAGGGGCCTATGGCTACACCTTC; CDR3aa: CASRTGTGAYGYTF
abundance: NA; j_gene: TRBJ2-2; v_gene: TRBV19; d_gene: NA; CDR3nt: TGTGCCAGTAGTATTTACAGAACCGGGGAGCTGTTTTTT; CDR3aa: CASSIYRTGELFF
abundance: NA; j_gene: TRBJ2-7; v_gene: TRBV7-6; d_gene: NA; CDR3nt: TGTGCCAGCAGCTTAGCAGGAGGGGAAACCTACGAGCAGTACTTC; CDR3aa: CASSLAGGETYEQYF
abundance: NA; j_gene: TRBJ1-4; v_gene: TRBV7-8; d_gene: NA; CDR3nt: TGTGCCAGCAGCCCCCAACGGAGGGGTTTGGAGCGTAATGAAAAACTGTTTTTT; CDR3aa: CASSPQRRGLERNEKLFF
abundance: NA; j_gene: TRBJ2-5; v_gene: TRBV6-5; d_gene: TRBD1; CDR3nt: TGTGCCAGCAGTTACACGGGACAGAATAGGGAGACCCAGTACTTC; CDR3aa: CASSYTGQNRETQYF
abundance: NA; j_gene: TRBJ1-4; v_gene: TRBV19; d_gene: NA; CDR3nt: TGTGCCAGTAGTATAGGCAGGGAAAAACTGTTTTTT; CDR3aa: CASSIGREKLFF
abundance: NA; j_gene: TRBJ2-7; v_gene: TRBV10-3; d_gene: NA; CDR3nt: TGTGCCATCAGTACAGGGTGGGACGAGCAGTACTTC; CDR3aa: CAISTGWDEQYF
abundance: NA; j_gene: TRBJ1-5; v_gene: TRBV10-3; d_gene: TRBD1; CDR3nt: TGTGCCATCAGTGAAGGACAGGTTGGCCAGCCCCAGCATTTT; CDR3aa: CAISEGQVGQPQHF
abundance: NA; j_gene: TRBJ2-1; v_gene: TRBV6-5; d_gene: NA; CDR3nt: TGTGCCAGCAGTCCTCTAAACGCGGACAATGAGCAGTTCTTC; CDR3aa: CASSPLNADNEQFF
abundance: NA; j_gene: TRBJ2-5; v_gene: TRBV29-1; d_gene: TRBD2; CDR3nt: TGCAGCGTCCCGGTAGCGGGCCCCCAAGAGACCCAGTACTTC; CDR3aa: CSVPVAGPQETQYF
abundance: once; j_gene: TRBJ2-3; v_gene: TRBV6-1; d_gene: TRBD2; CDR3nt: TGTGCCAGCAGTGAAGGTAAAACTAGCGGTTATAGCACAGATACGCAGTATTTT; CDR3aa: CASSEGKTSGYSTDTQYF
abundance: NA; j_gene: TRBJ1-3; v_gene: TRBV7-8; d_gene: TRBD1; CDR3nt: TGTGCCAGCAGCCCAGGGGGACAGACAACCATATATTTT; CDR3aa: CASSPGGQTTIYF
abundance: NA; j_gene: TRBJ1-6; v_gene: TRBV9; d_gene: NA; CDR3nt: TGTGCCAGCAGCGTAGACCAGGGGCAGAATTCACCCCTCCACTTT; CDR3aa: CASSVDQGQNSPLHF
abundance: many; j_gene: TRBJ2-2; v_gene: TRBV4-2; d_gene: TRBD2; CDR3nt: TGTGCCAGCAGCCCCTTCGAGGGAGGGGACACCGGGGAGCTGTTTTTT; CDR3aa: CASSPFEGGDTGELFF
abundance: NA; j_gene: TRBJ2-1; v_gene: TRBV5-1; d_gene: NA; CDR3nt: TGCGCCAGCAGCTTGGTTCTAGCAGCATACAATGAGCAGTTCTTC; CDR3aa: CASSLVLAAYNEQFF